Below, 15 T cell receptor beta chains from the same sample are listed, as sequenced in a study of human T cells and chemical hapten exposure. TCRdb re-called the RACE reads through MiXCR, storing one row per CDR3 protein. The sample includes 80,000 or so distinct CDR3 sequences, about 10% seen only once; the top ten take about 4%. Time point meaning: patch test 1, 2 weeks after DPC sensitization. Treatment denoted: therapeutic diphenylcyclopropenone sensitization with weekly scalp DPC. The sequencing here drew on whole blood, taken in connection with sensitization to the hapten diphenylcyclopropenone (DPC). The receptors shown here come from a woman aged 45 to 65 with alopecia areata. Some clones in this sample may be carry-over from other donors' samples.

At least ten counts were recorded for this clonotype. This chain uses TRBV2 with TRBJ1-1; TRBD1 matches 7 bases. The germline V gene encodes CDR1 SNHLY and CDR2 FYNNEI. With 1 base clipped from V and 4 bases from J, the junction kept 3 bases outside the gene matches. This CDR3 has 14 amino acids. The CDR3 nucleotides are TGTGCCAGCAGTGAAGAAGGGGGCCCCACTGAAGCTTTCTTT. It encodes CASSEEGGPTEAFF.

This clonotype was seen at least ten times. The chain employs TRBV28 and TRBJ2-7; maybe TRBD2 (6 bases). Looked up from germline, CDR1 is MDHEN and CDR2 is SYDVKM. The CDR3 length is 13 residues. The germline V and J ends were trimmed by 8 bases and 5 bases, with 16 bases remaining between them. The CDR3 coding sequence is TGTGCCAGCGAGATGCCGGGACTTGACGAGCAGTACTTC. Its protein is CASEMPGLDEQYF.

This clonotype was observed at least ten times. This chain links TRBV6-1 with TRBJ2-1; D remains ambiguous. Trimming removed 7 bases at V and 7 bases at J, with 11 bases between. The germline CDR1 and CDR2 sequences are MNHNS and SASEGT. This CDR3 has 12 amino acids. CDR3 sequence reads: CASTPNRNEQFF. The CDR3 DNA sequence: TGTGCCAGCACCCCGAATAGAAATGAGCAGTTCTTC.

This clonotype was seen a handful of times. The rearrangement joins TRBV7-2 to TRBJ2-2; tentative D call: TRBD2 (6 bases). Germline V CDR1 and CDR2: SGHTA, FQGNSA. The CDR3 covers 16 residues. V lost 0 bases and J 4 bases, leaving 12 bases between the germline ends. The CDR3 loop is CASSLAAGTATGELFF. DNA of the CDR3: TGTGCCAGCAGCTTAGCGGCCGGGACTGCCACCGGGGAGCTGTTTTTT.

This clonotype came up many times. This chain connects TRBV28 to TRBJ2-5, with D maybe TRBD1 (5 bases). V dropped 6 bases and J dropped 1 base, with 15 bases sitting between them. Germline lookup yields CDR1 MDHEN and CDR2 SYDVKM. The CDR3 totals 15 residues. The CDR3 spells CASSSPATAQETQYF. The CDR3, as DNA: TGTGCCAGCAGCAGCCCCGCGACAGCCCAAGAGACCCAGTACTTC.

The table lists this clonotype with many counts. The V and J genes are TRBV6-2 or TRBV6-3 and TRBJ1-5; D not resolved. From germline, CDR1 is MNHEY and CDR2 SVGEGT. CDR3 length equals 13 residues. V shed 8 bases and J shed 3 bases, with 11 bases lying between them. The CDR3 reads CASDRGINQPQHF. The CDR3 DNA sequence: TGTGCCAGCGACCGAGGGATCAATCAGCCCCAGCATTTT.

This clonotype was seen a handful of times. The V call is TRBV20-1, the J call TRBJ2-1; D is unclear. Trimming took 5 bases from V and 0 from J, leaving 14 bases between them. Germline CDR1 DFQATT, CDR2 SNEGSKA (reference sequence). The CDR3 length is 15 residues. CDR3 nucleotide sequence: TGCAGTGCTTATAGGTCCCAGCGCTCCTACAATGAGCAGTTCTTC. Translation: CSAYRSQRSYNEQFF.

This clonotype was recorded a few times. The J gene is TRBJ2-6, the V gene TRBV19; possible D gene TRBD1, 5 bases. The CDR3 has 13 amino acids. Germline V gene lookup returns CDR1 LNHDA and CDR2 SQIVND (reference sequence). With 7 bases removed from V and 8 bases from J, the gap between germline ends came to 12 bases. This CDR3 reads CASNDWTSNVLTF. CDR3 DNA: TGTGCCAGTAATGATTGGACATCCAACGTCCTGACTTTC.

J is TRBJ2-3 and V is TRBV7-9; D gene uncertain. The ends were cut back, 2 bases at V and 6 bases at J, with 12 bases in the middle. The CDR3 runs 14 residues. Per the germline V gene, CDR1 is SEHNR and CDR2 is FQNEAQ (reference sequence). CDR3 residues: CASSLSSVYDTQYF. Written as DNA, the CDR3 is TGTGCCAGCAGCTTAAGCAGTGTTTACGATACGCAGTATTTT.

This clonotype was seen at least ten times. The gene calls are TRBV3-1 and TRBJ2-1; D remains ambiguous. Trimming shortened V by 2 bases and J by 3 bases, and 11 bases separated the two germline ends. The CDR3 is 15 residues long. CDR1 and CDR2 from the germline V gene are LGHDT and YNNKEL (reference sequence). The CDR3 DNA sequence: TGTGCCAGCAGCCAAATGGCGAGCAGCTACAATGAGCAGTTCTTC. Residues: CASSQMASSYNEQFF.

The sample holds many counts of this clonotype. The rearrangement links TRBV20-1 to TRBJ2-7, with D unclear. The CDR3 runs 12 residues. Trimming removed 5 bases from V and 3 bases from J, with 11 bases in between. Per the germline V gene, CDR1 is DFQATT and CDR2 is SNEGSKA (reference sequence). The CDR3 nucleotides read TGCAGTGCTCAACGGACCCGCTACGAGCAGTACTTC. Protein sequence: CSAQRTRYEQYF.

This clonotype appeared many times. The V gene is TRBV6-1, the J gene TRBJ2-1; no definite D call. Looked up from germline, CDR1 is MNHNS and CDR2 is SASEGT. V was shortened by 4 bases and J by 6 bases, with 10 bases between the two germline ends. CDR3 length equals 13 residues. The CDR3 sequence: CASSADLFNEQFF. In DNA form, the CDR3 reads TGTGCCAGCAGTGCGGACCTTTTCAATGAGCAGTTCTTC.

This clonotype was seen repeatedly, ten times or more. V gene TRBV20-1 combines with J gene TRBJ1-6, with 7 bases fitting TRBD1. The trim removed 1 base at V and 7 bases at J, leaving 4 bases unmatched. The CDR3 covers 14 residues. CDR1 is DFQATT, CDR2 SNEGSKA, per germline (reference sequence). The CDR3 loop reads CSARVGTENSPLHF. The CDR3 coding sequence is TGCAGTGCTAGAGTGGGGACAGAAAATTCACCCCTCCACTTT.

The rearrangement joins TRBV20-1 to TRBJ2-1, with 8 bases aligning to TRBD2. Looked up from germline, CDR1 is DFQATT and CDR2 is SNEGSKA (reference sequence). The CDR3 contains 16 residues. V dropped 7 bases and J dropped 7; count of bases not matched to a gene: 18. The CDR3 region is CSGGDAGSIAGNEQFF. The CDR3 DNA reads TGCAGTGGTGGGGACGCGGGAAGTATAGCGGGAAATGAGCAGTTCTTC.

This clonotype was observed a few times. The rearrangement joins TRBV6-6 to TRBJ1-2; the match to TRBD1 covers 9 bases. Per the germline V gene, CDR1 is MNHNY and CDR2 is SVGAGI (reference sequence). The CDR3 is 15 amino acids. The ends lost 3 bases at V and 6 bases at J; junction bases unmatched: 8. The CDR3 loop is CASSYSGTGWDGYTF. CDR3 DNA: TGTGCCAGCAGTTATTCTGGGACAGGGTGGGATGGCTACACCTTC.